The clone carrying this T cell receptor (beta chain) has a single count. Sequencing was performed with immunoSEQ multiplex PCR; in TCRdb, only in-frame clones are kept and a portion is missing. The sample carries roughly 500,000 clones, around 96% recorded once. The CDR3 runs to 15 residues. The J segment lost 0 bases and the V segment lost 6 bases, leaving 3 bases of the junction unmatched. CDR1 SGHAT and CDR2 FQNNGV come from the germline V gene. These data belong to a study of shared clonotypes between healthy human individuals. The rearrangement joins TRBV11-2 to TRBJ2-3, with TRBD2 identical over 10 bases. The source of this sequence is a woman in her 30s in good health. The sequenced sample was naive CD4+ T cells sorted from blood. As to subset: CD45RA+ positively selected. The CDR3: CASRGLADSTDTQYF. In DNA, the CDR3 is TGTGCCAGCAGAGGACTAGCGGATAGCACAGATACGCAGTATTTT.